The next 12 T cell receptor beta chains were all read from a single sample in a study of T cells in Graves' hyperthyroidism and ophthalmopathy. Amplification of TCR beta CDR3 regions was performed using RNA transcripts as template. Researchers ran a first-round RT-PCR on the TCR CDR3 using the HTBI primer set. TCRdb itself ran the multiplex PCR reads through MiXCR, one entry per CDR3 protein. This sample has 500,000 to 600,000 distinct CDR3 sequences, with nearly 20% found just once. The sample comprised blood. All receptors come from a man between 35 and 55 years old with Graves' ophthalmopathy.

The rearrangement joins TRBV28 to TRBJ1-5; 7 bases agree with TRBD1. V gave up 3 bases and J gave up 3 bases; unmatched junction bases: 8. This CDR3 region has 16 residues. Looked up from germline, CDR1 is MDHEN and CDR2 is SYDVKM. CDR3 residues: CASSFGDRPLNQPQHF. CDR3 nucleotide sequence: TGTGCCAGCAGTTTTGGGGACAGACCCCTCAATCAGCCCCAGCATTTT.

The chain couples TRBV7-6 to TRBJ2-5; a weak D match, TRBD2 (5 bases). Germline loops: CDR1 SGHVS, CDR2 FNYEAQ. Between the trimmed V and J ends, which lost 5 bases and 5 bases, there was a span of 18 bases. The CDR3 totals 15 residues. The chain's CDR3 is CASSPTRGGVETQYF. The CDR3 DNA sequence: TGTGCCAGCAGCCCGACTCGTGGAGGTGTGGAGACCCAGTACTTC.

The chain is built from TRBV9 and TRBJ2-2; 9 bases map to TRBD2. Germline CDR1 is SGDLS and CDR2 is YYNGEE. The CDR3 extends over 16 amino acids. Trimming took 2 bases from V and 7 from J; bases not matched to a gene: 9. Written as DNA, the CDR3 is TGTGCCAGCAGCGTGGCTAGCGGGATTAGGAGCGGGGAGCTGTTTTTT. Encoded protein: CASSVASGIRSGELFF.

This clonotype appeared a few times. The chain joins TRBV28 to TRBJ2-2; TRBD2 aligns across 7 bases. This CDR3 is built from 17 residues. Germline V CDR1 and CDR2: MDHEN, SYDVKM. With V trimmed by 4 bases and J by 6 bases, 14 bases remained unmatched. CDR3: CASSSPLGGSISGELFF. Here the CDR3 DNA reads TGTGCCAGCAGTTCACCTCTGGGCGGGAGTATTTCCGGGGAGCTGTTTTTT.

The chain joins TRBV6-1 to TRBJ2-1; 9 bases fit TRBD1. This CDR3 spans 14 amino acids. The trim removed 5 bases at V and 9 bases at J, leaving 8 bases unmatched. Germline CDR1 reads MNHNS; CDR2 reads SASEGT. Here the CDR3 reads CASSPGTGNGEQFF. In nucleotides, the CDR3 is TGTGCCAGCAGTCCCGGGACAGGGAATGGTGAGCAGTTCTTC.

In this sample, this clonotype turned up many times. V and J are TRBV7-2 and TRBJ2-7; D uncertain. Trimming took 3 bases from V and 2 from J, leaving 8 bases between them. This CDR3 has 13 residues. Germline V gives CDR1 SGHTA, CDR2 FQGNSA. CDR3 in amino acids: CASSFSGPYEQYF. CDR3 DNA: TGTGCCAGCAGCTTCTCAGGCCCCTACGAGCAGTACTTC.

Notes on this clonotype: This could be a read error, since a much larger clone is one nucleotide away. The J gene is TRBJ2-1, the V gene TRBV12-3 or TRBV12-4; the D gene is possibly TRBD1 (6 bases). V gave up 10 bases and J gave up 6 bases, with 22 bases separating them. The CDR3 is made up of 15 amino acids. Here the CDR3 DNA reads TGTGCCACTTCCCACTCCCCAGGGGCCATCAATGAGCAGTTCTTC. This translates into CATSHSPGAINEQFF.

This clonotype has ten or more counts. As DNA, the CDR3 is TGTGCCAGCAGTGTCCCAACAGGGGGCTTGGACGAGCAGTACTTC. This translates into CASSVPTGGLDEQYF. This sequence joins TRBV6-1 and TRBJ2-7, with 9 bases lining up with TRBD1. This CDR3 contains 15 residues. Germline V CDR1 and CDR2: MNHNS, SASEGT. The V segment lost 4 bases and the J segment 5 bases; nucleotides outside the gene matches: 9.

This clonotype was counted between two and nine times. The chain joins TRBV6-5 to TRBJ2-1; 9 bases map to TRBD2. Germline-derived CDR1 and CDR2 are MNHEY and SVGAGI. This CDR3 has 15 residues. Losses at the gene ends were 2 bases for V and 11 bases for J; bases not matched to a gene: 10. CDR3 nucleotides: TGTGCCAGCAGTTACATGGCGCGGGAGGGCCCCCAGCAGTTCTTC. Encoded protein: CASSYMAREGPQQFF.

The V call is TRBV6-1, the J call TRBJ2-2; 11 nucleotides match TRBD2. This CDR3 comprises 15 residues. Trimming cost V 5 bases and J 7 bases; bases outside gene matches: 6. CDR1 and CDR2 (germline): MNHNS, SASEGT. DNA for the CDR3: TGTGCCAGCAGTTCTAGCGGGAGGACCGGCGGGGAGCTGTTTTTT. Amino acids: CASSSSGRTGGELFF.

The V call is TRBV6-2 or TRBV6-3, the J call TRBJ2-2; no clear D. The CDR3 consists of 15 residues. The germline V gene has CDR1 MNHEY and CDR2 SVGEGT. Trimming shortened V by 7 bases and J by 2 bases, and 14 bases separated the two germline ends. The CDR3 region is CASKSHSLNTGELFF. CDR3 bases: TGTGCCAGCAAATCCCACAGTTTAAACACCGGGGAGCTGTTTTTT.

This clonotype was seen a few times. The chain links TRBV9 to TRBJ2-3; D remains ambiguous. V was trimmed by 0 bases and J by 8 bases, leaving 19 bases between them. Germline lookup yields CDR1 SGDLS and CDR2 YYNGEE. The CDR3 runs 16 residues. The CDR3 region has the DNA TGTGCCAGCAGCGTAGGAGGATTGGCTTCCGCCTCTACGCAGTATTTT. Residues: CASSVGGLASASTQYF.